The entry that follows covers one TCR beta chain sequence. Its antigen remains unknown. This CDR3 is built from 18 residues. Trimming stripped 0 bases from V and 6 bases from J, with 23 bases between. Germline CDR1 MDHEN, CDR2 SYDVKM. Clones were sequenced by immunoSEQ multiplex PCR, and TCRdb holds only the in-frame ones, with some missing. Among 100,000 to 120,000 clones listed, around nine tenths were seen once. This record belongs to a study of T cell responses to AZD1222 COVID-19 vaccine. Whole-study findings and limits: The study reported that nearly half of spike-specific TCRs target unmutated variant regions. Samples come after the peak T cell response, not at day 14.

This TCR was recovered from an adult in good health. The source material was peripheral blood, sampled on day 0 of AZD1222 vaccination. This sequence joins TRBV28 and TRBJ1-1; tentatively, D is TRBD1 (6 bases). CDR3 sequence reads: CASSLWTFTGNPRPEAFF. The CDR3 DNA follows: TGTGCCAGCAGTTTATGGACTTTTACAGGGAACCCCCGACCTGAAGCTTTCTTT.